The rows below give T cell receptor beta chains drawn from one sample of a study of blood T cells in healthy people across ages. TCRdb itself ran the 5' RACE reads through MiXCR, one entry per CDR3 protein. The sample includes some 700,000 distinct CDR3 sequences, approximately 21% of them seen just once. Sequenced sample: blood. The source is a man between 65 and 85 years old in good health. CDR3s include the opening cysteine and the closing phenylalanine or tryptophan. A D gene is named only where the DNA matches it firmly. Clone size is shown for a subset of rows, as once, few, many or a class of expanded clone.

CSANPTQGLLQYF	TGCAGTGCTAACCCGACCCAGGGGTTACTTCAGTACTTC	few	-	TRBV20-1	TRBJ2-4
CATSRDPPGTYGYTF	TGTGCCACCAGCAGAGACCCCCCAGGGACCTATGGCTACACCTTC	few	-	TRBV15	TRBJ1-2
CAWFSTARSSSYNEQFF	TGTGCCTGGTTCAGTACTGCGCGCAGCAGCTCCTACAATGAGCAGTTCTTC	-	-	TRBV30	TRBJ2-1
CASSLEARTEAFF	TGTGCCAGCAGCTTAGAGGCGAGGACTGAAGCTTTCTTT	-	-	TRBV7-2	TRBJ1-1
CASSSFKGDIQYF	TGTGCCAGCAGTTCCTTTAAGGGGGACATTCAGTACTTC	-	-	TRBV12-3/TRBV12-4	TRBJ2-4
CATSEKPDRAKVADTQYF	TGTGCCACCAGTGAAAAACCGGACAGGGCCAAAGTGGCAGATACGCAGTATTTT	-	TRBD1	TRBV24-1	TRBJ2-3
CASKPPGGGNEQFF	TGCGCCAGCAAACCCCCTGGCGGGGGTAATGAGCAGTTCTTC	few	TRBD2	TRBV5-1	TRBJ2-1
CASSYSSLQETQYF	TGTGCCAGCAGTTACTCGTCTCTGCAAGAGACCCAGTACTTC	-	-	TRBV6-2/TRBV6-3	TRBJ2-5
CSAPGGRVSYEQYF	TGCAGTGCTCCAGGGGGACGTGTTTCCTACGAGCAGTACTTC	-	TRBD1	TRBV20-1	TRBJ2-7
CSATYWGGSYNEQFF	TGCAGTGCTACCTATTGGGGGGGCTCCTACAATGAGCAGTTCTTC	many	TRBD2	TRBV20-1	TRBJ2-1
CASSQDVPGQGARTEAFF	TGTGCCAGCAGCCAAGACGTCCCGGGACAGGGGGCGCGGACTGAAGCTTTCTTT	-	TRBD1	TRBV3-1	TRBJ1-1
CASSLNDPEQFF	TGTGCCAGCAGTTTAAACGATCCTGAGCAGTTCTTC	-	-	TRBV12-3/TRBV12-4	TRBJ2-1
CSGGGYYGYTF	TGCAGTGGAGGGGGGTACTATGGCTACACCTTC	few	-	TRBV20-1	TRBJ1-2
CSAPLANTQYF	TGCAGTGCTCCGCTAGCGAATACGCAGTATTTT	few	-	TRBV20-1	TRBJ2-3
CSAGKRGVTYNEQFF	TGCAGTGCTGGAAAGCGGGGGGTCACTTACAATGAGCAGTTCTTC	-	TRBD2	TRBV20-1	TRBJ2-1
CASSNRDSYEQYF	TGTGCCAGCAGCAACAGGGATTCCTACGAGCAGTACTTC	many	-	TRBV6-5	TRBJ2-7
CASSLVGGLETDTQYF	TGTGCCAGCAGCTTAGTCGGGGGGTTGGAAACAGATACGCAGTATTTT	few	TRBD2	TRBV7-2	TRBJ2-3
CASSSKAGGFYNEQFF	TGTGCCAGCAGCTCTAAAGCGGGGGGGTTCTACAATGAGCAGTTCTTC	few	TRBD2	TRBV11-2	TRBJ2-1
CSAPSTGGNSPLHF	TGCAGTGCTCCTTCGACAGGGGGTAATTCACCCCTCCACTTT	few	TRBD1	TRBV20-1	TRBJ1-6
CSARRLASWETQYF	TGCAGTGCTAGGCGACTAGCGAGTTGGGAGACCCAGTACTTC	few	TRBD2	TRBV20-1	TRBJ2-5
CSARAGGVKNIQYF	TGCAGTGCACGAGCGGGAGGGGTCAAAAACATTCAGTACTTC	few	TRBD2	TRBV20-1	TRBJ2-4
CASSLWVSSGNTIYF	TGTGCCAGCAGCTTGTGGGTCAGCTCTGGAAACACCATATATTTT	few	-	TRBV5-5	TRBJ1-3
CASSARTKNGYTF	TGTGCCAGCAGTGCGCGGACGAAAAATGGCTACACCTTC	-	-	TRBV12-3/TRBV12-4	TRBJ1-2
CASTLMWGLHEQFF	TGTGCCAGCACCTTGATGTGGGGACTACATGAGCAGTTCTTC	-	TRBD2	TRBV12-3/TRBV12-4	TRBJ2-1
CASSDSRRVSQPQHF	TGTGCCAGCAGTGATTCACGGAGGGTAAGTCAGCCCCAGCATTTT	few	-	TRBV6-1	TRBJ1-5
CASSVGIGGITEAFF	TGTGCCAGCAGCGTAGGTATCGGAGGGATCACTGAAGCTTTCTTT	few	-	TRBV9	TRBJ1-1
CASSLVSGNTGELFF	TGTGCCAGCAGCTTGGTATCAGGGAACACCGGGGAGCTGTTTTTT	few	-	TRBV5-5	TRBJ2-2
CASSRGQLVNTEAFF	TGTGCCAGCAGCCGAGGACAACTTGTGAACACTGAAGCTTTCTTT	few	-	TRBV14	TRBJ1-1
CASGFYNEQFF	TGTGCCAGCGGCTTTTACAATGAGCAGTTCTTC	-	-	TRBV11-2	TRBJ2-1
CATSDLSGQETQYF	TGTGCCACCAGTGATTTATCAGGACAAGAGACCCAGTACTTC	-	-	TRBV24-1	TRBJ2-5
CASSLSGGTGAYEQYF	TGTGCCAGCAGCTTATCAGGGGGGACCGGAGCCTACGAGCAGTACTTC	-	-	TRBV11-2	TRBJ2-7
CASSPIQVNTEAFF	TGCGCCAGCAGCCCGATACAAGTGAACACTGAAGCTTTCTTT	-	-	TRBV5-1	TRBJ1-1
CASSDGMGFYGYTF	TGTGCCAGCAGTGACGGTATGGGATTCTATGGCTACACCTTC	few	-	TRBV2	TRBJ1-2
CASSFGGPTDTQYF	TGTGCCAGCTCGTTCGGGGGACCCACAGATACGCAGTATTTT	few	-	TRBV18	TRBJ2-3
CASGLASDYNEQFF	TGTGCTAGTGGTTTGGCTAGCGACTACAATGAGCAGTTCTTC	few	-	TRBV12-5	TRBJ2-1
CASSESGSRNGKLFF	TGTGCCAGCAGTGAATCGGGCAGCCGGAACGGAAAACTGTTTTTT	many	-	TRBV25-1	TRBJ1-4
CASSANLQGGYGYTF	TGTGCCAGCAGTGCGAACCTACAGGGTGGCTATGGCTACACCTTC	few	-	TRBV6-1	TRBJ1-2
CASSFTGGRHDTQYF	TGCGCCAGCAGCTTTACGGGGGGCCGACACGATACGCAGTATTTT	many	-	TRBV5-1	TRBJ2-3